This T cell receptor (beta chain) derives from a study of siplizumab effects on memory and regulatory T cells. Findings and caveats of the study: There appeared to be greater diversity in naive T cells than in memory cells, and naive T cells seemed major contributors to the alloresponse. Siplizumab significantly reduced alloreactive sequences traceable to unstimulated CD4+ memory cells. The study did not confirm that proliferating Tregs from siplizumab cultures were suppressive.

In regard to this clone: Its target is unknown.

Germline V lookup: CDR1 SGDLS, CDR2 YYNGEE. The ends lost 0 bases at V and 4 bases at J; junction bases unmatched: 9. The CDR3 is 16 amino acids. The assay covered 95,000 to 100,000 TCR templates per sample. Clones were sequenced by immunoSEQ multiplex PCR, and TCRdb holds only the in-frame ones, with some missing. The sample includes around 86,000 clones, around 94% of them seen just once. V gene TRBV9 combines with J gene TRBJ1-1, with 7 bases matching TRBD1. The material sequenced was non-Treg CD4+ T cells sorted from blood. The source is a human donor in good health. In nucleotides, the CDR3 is TGTGCCAGCAGCGTAGTTGTAGGGGGCGTGGGCACTGAAGCTTTCTTT. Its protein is CASSVVVGGVGTEAFF.